The 13 T cell receptor beta chains given below trace back to one sample, sequenced in a study of shared clonotypes between healthy human individuals. Assay: immunoSEQ multiplex PCR; the TCRdb copy retains only in-frame clones and omits some. Of 1.5 million to 2.5 million clones listed, over 85% are singletons. Naive CD8 cells lacked CD45RO, underwent positive selection for CCR7 and left out terminally differentiated effector memory CD45RA+ cells. The sequencing sample was made of naive CD8+ T cells sorted from blood. The receptor set was obtained from a man aged 18 to 35 in good health.

This rearrangement joins TRBV5-4 to TRBJ1-2; D unclear. CDR1 is SGHNT and CDR2 is YYREEE in the germline V gene (reference sequence). The CDR3 loop spans 15 amino acids. V lost 1 base to trimming and J lost 0 bases, with 10 bases between them. CDR3 sequence reads: CASSLRTEANYGYTF. The CDR3 DNA follows: TGTGCCAGCAGCTTGAGGACGGAAGCTAACTATGGCTACACCTTC. The whole variable domain, remainder taken from reference TRBV5-4 and TRBJ1-2, is ETGVTQSPTHLIKTRGQQVTLRCSSQSGHNTVSWYQQALGQGPQFIFQYYREEENGRGNFPPRFSGLQFPNYSSELNVNALELDDSALYLCASSLRTEANYGYTFGSGTRLTVV.

Note on this clone: The same CDR3 also results from other DNA sequences found in this sample. The genes are TRBV6-6 and TRBJ2-5; either TRBD1 or TRBD2 may fit D (5 bases each). The CDR3 spans 11 residues. Germline V lookup: CDR1 MNHNY, CDR2 SVGAGI (reference sequence). V dropped 8 bases and J dropped 4 bases, with 8 bases sitting between them. CDR3 region: CASSGGETQYF. The CDR3, as DNA: TGTGCCAGCTCTGGGGGAGAGACCCAGTACTTC.

The V gene is TRBV27, the J gene TRBJ1-2; no clear D. V lost 1 base, J lost 3 bases, and 9 bases lay in between. In germline, CDR1 is MNHEY, CDR2 SMNVEV (reference sequence). The CDR3 consists of 14 residues. The CDR3 nucleotides are TGTGCCAGCAGTTTATGGGGAGGATACTATGGCTACACCTTC. Translating gives CASSLWGGYYGYTF.

Concerning this clone itself: This specimen includes other DNA sequences encoding the same CDR3. The chain links TRBV6-5 to TRBJ1-2; weak D call: TRBD1 (5 bases). With 2 bases removed from V and 3 bases from J, the gap between germline ends came to 10 bases. Germline CDR1 MNHEY, CDR2 SVGAGI. The CDR3 spans 14 residues. CDR3: CASSYSEGYYGYTF. In DNA, the CDR3 is TGTGCCAGCAGTTACAGTGAGGGGTACTATGGCTACACCTTC.

This chain uses TRBV7-9 with TRBJ2-7; the D is unclear. V lost 5 bases and J 4 bases, leaving 12 bases between the germline ends. This CDR3 has 13 amino acids. In germline, CDR1 is SEHNR, CDR2 FQNEAQ (reference sequence). The CDR3 region is CASSPPLGYEQYF. CDR3 nucleotide sequence: TGTGCCAGCAGCCCTCCCCTGGGTTACGAGCAGTACTTC. Full variable domain (rest looked up from reference TRBV7-9 and TRBJ2-7): DTGVSQNPRHKITKRGQNVTFRCDPISEHNRLYWYRQTLGQGPEFLTYFQNEAQLEKSRLLSDRFSAERPKGSFSTLEIQRTEQGDSAMYLCASSPPLGYEQYFGPGTRLTVT.

The chain has TRBV5-1 and TRBJ1-1; a possible D gene is TRBD1 (5 bases). The length of the CDR3 is 13 residues. The germline V and J ends were trimmed by 8 bases and 1 base, with 12 bases remaining between them. From germline, CDR1 is SGHRS and CDR2 YFSETQ. The CDR3 sequence is CASDRGQNTEAFF. The CDR3, as DNA: TGCGCCAGTGACCGGGGCCAGAACACTGAAGCTTTCTTT.

This clone was seen more than once but under ten times. The chain is built from TRBV7-9 and TRBJ1-1, with TRBD1 as a possible D gene (5 bases). V lost 3 bases to trimming and J lost 3 bases, with 14 bases between them. The CDR3 is 15 residues long. Germline lookup yields CDR1 SEHNR and CDR2 FQNEAQ (reference sequence). The CDR3 loop is CASSFREEGDTEAFF. The CDR3 bases are TGTGCCAGCAGCTTTAGGGAAGAAGGGGACACTGAAGCTTTCTTT.

V usage is TRBV13 and J usage is TRBJ2-3; no definite D call. The V end lost 2 bases, the J end lost 3 bases, and 3 bases lay between the germline ends. CDR3 length: 12 residues. The germline CDR1 and CDR2 sequences are PRHDT and FYEKMQ (reference sequence). DNA for the CDR3: TGTGCCAGCAGCTTAACGACAGATACGCAGTATTTT. Translated, it gives CASSLTTDTQYF.

This chain connects TRBV19 to TRBJ2-7, with 7 nucleotides matching TRBD1. Trimming removed 6 bases from V and 5 bases from J; junction bases left unmatched: 13. The CDR3 is made up of 15 amino acids. Germline CDR1 LNHDA, CDR2 SQIVND (reference sequence). The CDR3 here is CASRGRDSLVNEQYF. The DNA of the CDR3 is TGTGCCAGTAGAGGCCGGGACAGCTTGGTCAACGAGCAGTACTTC.

V and J are TRBV25-1 and TRBJ2-7, with 13 bases that match TRBD2. Trimming removed 8 bases from V and 4 bases from J; junction bases left unmatched: 14. The CDR3 runs 17 residues. CDR1 and CDR2 from the germline V gene are MGHDK and SYGVNS. CDR3: CASVSLGLAGFHYEQYF. The CDR3 nucleotides are TGTGCCAGCGTATCCCTGGGACTAGCGGGATTTCATTACGAGCAGTACTTC.

This rearrangement joins TRBV7-9 to TRBJ2-5; TRBD2 agrees at 8 bases. Losses at the gene ends were 2 bases for V and 5 bases for J; bases not matched to a gene: 13. Germline V lookup: CDR1 SEHNR, CDR2 FQNEAQ (reference sequence). The CDR3 spans 17 residues. CDR3 protein: CASSLTSGGPGPETQYF. The CDR3 DNA follows: TGTGCCAGCAGCTTAACCAGCGGGGGCCCCGGGCCGGAGACCCAGTACTTC.

The chain carries TRBV30 and TRBJ1-1, with D possibly matching TRBD1 (5 bases). Germline V gives CDR1 GTSNPN, CDR2 SVGIG (reference sequence). Trimming shortened V by 8 bases and J by 14 bases, and 21 bases separated the two germline ends. The length of the CDR3 is 11 residues. CDR3 coding DNA: TGTGCCCTTCCATCCGGGGCCCGATTCTTCTTT. Translation gives CALPSGARFFF.

This chain connects TRBV7-9 to TRBJ2-6; the D gene could be TRBD1 or TRBD2 (5 bases each). Germline CDR1 reads SEHNR; CDR2 reads FQNEAQ (reference sequence). Trimming removed 1 base from V and 2 bases from J, with 9 bases in between. CDR3 length equals 16 residues. CDR3 residues: CASSLGGLAGANVLTF. In nucleotides, the CDR3 is TGTGCCAGCAGCTTAGGGGGGTTGGCTGGGGCCAACGTCCTGACTTTC.